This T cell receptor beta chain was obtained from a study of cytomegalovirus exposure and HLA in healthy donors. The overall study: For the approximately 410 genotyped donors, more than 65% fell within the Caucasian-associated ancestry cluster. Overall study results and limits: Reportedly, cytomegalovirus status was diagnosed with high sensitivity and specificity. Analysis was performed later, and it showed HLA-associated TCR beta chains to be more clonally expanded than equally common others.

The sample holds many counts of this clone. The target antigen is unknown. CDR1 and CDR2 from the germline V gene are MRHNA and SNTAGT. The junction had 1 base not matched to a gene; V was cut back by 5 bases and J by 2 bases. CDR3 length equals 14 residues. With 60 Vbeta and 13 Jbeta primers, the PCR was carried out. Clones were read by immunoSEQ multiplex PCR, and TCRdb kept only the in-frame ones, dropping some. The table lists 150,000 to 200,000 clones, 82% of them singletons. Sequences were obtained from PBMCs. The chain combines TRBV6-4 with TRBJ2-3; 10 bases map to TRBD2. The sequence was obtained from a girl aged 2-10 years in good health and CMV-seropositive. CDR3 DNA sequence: TGTGCCAGCAGTAGCGGGAGGGCCACAGATACGCAGTATTTT. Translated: CASSSGRATDTQYF.